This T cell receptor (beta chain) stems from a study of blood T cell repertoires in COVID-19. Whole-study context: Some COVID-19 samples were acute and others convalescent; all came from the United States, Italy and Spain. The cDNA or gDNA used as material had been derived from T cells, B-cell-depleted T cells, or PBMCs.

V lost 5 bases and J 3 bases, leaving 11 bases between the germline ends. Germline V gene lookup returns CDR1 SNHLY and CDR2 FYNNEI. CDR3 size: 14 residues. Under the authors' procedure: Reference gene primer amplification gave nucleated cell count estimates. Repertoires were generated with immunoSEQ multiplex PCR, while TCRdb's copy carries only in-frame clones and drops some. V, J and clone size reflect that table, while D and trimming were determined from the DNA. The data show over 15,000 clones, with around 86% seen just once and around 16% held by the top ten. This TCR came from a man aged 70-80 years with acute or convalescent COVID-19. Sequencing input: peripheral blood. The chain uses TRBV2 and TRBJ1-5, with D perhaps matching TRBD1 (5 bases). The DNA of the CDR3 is TGTGCCAGCAGTCGGACATTGAACAATCAGCCCCAGCATTTT. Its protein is CASSRTLNNQPQHF.